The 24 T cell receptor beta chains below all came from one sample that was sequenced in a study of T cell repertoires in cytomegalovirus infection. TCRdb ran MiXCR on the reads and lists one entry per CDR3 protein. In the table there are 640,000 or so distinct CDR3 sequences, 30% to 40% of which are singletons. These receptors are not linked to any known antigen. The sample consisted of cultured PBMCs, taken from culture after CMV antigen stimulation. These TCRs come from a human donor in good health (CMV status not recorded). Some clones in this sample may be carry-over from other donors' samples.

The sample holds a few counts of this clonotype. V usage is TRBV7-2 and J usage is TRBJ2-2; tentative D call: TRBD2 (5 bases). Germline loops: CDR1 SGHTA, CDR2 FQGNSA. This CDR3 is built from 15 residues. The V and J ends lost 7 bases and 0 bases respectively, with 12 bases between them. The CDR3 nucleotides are TGTGCCAGCACCCTAGAGGGCTCGAACACCGGGGAGCTGTTTTTT. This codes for CASTLEGSNTGELFF. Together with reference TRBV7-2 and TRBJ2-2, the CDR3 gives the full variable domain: GAGVSQSPSNKVTEKGKDVELRCDPISGHTALYWYRQSLGQGLEFLIYFQGNSAPDKSGLPSDRFSAERTGGSVSTLTIQRTQQEDSAVYLCASTLEGSNTGELFFGEGSRLTVL.

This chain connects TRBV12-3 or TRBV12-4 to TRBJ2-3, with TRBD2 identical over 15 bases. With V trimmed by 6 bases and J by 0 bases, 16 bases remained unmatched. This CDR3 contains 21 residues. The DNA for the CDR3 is TGTGCCAGCAGACGCCGGGGACTAGCGGGAGGAGGGGATTCTAGCACAGATACGCAGTATTTT. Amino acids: CASRRRGLAGGGDSSTDTQYF.

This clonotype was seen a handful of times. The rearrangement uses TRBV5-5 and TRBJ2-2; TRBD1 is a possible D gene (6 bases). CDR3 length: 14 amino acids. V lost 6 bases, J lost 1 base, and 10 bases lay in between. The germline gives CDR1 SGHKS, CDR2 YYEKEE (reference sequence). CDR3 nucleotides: TGTGCCAGCACTTCGACAGGGAACACCGGGGAGCTGTTTTTT. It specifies CASTSTGNTGELFF. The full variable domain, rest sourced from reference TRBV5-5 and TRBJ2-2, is DAGVTQSPTHLIKTRGQQVTLRCSPISGHKSVSWYQQVLGQGPQFIFQYYEKEERGRGNFPDRFSARQFPNYSSELNVNALLLGDSALYLCASTSTGNTGELFFGEGSRLTVL.

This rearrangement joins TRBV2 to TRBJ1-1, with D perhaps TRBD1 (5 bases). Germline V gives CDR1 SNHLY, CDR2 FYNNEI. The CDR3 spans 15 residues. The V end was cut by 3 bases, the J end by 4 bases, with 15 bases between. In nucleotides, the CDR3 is TGTGCCAGCAGTGATCGCGGGGGAACACCCACTGAAGCTTTCTTT. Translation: CASSDRGGTPTEAFF.

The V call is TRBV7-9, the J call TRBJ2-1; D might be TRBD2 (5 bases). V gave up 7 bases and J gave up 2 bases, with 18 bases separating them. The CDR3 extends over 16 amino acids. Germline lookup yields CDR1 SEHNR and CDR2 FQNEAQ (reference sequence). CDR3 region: CASTPLGRMAYNEQFF. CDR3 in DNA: TGTGCCAGCACCCCCCTTGGGAGAATGGCCTACAATGAGCAGTTCTTC.

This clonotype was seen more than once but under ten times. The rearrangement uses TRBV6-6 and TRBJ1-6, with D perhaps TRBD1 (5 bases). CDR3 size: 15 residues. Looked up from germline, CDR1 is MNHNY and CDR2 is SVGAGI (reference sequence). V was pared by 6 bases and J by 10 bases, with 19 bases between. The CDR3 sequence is CASRKTQAVQSPLHF. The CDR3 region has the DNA TGTGCCAGCAGAAAGACACAGGCCGTCCAATCACCCCTCCACTTT.

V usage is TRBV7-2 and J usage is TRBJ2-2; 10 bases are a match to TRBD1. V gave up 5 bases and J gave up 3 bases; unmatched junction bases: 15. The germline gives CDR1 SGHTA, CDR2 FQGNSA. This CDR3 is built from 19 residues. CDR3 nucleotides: TGTGCCAGCAGCCCGCATACGAGGACAGGGGGAAAGGACACCGGGGAGCTGTTTTTT. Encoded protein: CASSPHTRTGGKDTGELFF.

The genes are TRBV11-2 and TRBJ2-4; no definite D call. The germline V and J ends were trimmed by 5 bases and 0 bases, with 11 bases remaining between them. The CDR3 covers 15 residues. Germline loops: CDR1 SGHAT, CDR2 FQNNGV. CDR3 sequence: CASSPRTLAKNIQYF. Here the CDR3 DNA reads TGTGCCAGCAGCCCTCGGACGTTAGCCAAAAACATTCAGTACTTC.

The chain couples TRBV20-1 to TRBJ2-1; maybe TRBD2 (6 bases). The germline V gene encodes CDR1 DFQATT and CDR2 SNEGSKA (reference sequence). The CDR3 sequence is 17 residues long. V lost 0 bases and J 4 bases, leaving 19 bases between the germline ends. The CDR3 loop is CSARDYQHWRGYNEQFF. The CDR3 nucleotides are TGCAGTGCTAGAGATTATCAACATTGGCGGGGATACAATGAGCAGTTCTTC.

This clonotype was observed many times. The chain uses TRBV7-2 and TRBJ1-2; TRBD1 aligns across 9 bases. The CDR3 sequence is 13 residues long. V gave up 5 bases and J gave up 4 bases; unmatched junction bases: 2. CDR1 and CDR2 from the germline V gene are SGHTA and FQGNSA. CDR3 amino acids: CASSPDRGYGYTF. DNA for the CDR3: TGTGCCAGCAGCCCGGACAGGGGCTATGGCTACACCTTC.

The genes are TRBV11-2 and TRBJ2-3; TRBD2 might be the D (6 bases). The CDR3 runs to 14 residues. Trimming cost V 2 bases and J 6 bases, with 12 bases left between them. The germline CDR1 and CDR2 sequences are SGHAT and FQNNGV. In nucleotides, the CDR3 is TGTGCCAGCAGCTTATCCCCGGGGGTGGATACGCAGTATTTT. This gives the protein CASSLSPGVDTQYF. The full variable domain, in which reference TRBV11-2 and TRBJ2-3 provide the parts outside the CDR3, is EAGVAQSPRYKIIEKRQSVAFWCNPISGHATLYWYQQILGQGPKLLIQFQNNGVVDDSQLPKDRFSAERLKGVDSTLKIQPAKLEDSAVYLCASSLSPGVDTQYFGPGTRLTVL.

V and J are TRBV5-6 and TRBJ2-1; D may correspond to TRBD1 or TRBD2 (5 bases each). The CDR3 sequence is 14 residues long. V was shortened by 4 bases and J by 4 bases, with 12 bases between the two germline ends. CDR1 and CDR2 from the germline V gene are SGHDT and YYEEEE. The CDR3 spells CASSQTGRYNEQFF. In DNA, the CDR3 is TGTGCCAGCAGCCAAACGGGACGGTACAATGAGCAGTTCTTC.

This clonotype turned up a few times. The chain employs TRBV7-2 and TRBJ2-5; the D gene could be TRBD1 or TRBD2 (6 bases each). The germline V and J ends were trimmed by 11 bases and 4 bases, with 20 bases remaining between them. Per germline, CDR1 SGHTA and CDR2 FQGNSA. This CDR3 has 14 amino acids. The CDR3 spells CAVGGSRGRETQYF. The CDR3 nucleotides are TGTGCCGTGGGAGGTAGCCGGGGGCGAGAGACCCAGTACTTC.

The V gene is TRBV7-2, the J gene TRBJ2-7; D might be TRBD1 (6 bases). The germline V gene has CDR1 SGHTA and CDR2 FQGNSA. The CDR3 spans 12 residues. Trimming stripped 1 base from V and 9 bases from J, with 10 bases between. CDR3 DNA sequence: TGTGCCAGCAGCTTAGTACAGGGCCCGCAGTACTTC. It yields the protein CASSLVQGPQYF. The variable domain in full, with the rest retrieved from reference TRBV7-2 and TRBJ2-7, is GAGVSQSPSNKVTEKGKDVELRCDPISGHTALYWYRQSLGQGLEFLIYFQGNSAPDKSGLPSDRFSAERTGGSVSTLTIQRTQQEDSAVYLCASSLVQGPQYFGPGTRLTVT.

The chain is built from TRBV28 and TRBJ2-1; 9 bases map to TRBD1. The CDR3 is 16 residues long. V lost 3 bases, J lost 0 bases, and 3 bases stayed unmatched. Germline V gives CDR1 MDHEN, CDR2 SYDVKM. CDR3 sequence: CASSFYRGHSYNEQFF. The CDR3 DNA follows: TGTGCCAGCAGTTTTTACAGGGGGCACTCCTACAATGAGCAGTTCTTC.

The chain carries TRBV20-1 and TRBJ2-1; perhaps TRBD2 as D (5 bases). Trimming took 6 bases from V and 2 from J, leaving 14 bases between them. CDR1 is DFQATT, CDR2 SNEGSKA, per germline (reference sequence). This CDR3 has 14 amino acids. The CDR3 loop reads CSAPTQRPYNEQFF. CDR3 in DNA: TGCAGTGCCCCTACCCAGCGGCCCTACAATGAGCAGTTCTTC.

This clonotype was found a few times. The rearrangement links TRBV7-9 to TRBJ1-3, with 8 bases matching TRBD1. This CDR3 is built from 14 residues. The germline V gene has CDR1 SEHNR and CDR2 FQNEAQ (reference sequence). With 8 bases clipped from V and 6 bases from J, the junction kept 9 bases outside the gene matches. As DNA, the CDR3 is TGTGCCAGCTGGACGGGGACAGGACTAAACACCATATATTTT. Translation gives CASWTGTGLNTIYF.

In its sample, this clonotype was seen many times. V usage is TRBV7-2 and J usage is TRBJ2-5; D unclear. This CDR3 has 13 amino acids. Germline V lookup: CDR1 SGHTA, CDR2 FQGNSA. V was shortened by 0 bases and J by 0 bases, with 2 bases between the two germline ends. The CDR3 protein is CASSLANQETQYF. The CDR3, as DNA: TGTGCCAGCAGCTTAGCTAACCAAGAGACCCAGTACTTC.

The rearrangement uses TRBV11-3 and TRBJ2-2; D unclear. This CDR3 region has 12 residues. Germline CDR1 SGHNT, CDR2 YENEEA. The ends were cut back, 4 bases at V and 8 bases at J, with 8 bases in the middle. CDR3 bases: TGTGCCAGCAGCTCGTTGGCGGGGGAGCTGTTTTTT. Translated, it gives CASSSLAGELFF.

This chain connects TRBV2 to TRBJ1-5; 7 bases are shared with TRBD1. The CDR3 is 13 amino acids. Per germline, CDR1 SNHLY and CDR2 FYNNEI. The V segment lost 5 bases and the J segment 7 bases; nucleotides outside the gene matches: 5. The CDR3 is CASSHRGGQPQHF. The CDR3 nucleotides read TGTGCCAGCAGTCACAGGGGCGGGCAGCCCCAGCATTTT.

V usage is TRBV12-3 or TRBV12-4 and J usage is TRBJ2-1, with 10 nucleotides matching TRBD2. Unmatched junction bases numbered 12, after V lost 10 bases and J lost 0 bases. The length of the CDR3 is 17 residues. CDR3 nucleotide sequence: TGTGCCAACAAAACCCAAAGCGGGAGGGACTCCTACAATGAGCAGTTCTTC. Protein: CANKTQSGRDSYNEQFF.

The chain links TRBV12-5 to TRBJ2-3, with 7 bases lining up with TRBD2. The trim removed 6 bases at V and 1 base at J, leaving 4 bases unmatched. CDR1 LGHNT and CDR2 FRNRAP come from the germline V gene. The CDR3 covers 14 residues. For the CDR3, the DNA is TGTGCTAGTGGGGCGGGAGTTGGCACAGATACGCAGTATTTT. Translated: CASGAGVGTDTQYF.

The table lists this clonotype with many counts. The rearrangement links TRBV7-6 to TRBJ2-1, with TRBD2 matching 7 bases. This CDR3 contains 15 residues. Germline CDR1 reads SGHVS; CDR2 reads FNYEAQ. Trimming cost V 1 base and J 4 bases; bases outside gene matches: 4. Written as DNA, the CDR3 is TGTGCCAGCAGCTTAGTGGCTAGCGGTTACAATGAGCAGTTCTTC. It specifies CASSLVASGYNEQFF.

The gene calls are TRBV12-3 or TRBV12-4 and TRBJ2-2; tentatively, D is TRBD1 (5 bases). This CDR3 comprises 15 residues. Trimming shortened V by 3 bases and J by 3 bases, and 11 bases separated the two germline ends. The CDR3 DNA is TGTGCCAGCAGTTTTCGGACACCCCACACCGGGGAGCTGTTTTTT. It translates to CASSFRTPHTGELFF.